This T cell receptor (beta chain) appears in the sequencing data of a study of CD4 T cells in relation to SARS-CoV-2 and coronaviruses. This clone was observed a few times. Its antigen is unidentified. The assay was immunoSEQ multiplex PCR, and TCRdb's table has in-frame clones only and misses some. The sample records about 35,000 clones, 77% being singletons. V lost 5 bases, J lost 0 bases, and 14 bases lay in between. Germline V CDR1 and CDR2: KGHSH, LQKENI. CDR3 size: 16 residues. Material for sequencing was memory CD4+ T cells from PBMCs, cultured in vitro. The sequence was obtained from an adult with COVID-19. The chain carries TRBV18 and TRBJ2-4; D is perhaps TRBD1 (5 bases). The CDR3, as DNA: TGTGCCAGCTCATCATGGACACCAGGAGCCAAAAACATTCAGTACTTC. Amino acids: CASSSWTPGAKNIQYF.